Each of the 17 T cell receptor beta chains below was sequenced from the same sample in a study of blood T cells in healthy people across ages. Using a J-beta primer mix together with a sample-barcoded 5' primer, a second PCR was run for roughly 7 to 12 cycles. TCRdb re-called the 5' RACE reads through MiXCR, storing one row per CDR3 protein. Of over 950,000 distinct CDR3 sequences listed, more than 30% are singletons. Material: blood. Receptors originate from a young man in good health.

This clonotype appeared once. V is TRBV5-1 and J is TRBJ2-7; 8 nucleotides agree with TRBD1. The tail of the sequence fits TRBJ2-5 better, so the J call may be wrong. CDR1 is SGHRS and CDR2 is YFSETQ in the germline V gene. The length of the CDR3 is 15 residues. The CDR3 DNA reads as TGCGCCAGCAGCTTGGCAGGACAGGGTGGAGAGACCCAGTACTTC. It is translated as CASSLAGQGGETQYF.

This chain connects TRBV20-1 to TRBJ1-5, with 7 bases that match TRBD1. The germline V gene encodes CDR1 DFQATT and CDR2 SNEGSKA (reference sequence). The CDR3 spans 14 residues. V trimming: 5 bases; J trimming: 6 bases; junction bases outside the gene matches: 10. The CDR3 DNA reads TGCAGTGCTCGCCCCTGGGACAGAACTCAGCCCCAGCATTTT. It translates to CSARPWDRTQPQHF.

This chain links TRBV5-1 with TRBJ1-1; 12 positions match TRBD1. CDR3 length: 15 amino acids. Germline V gene sequence: CDR1 SGHRS, CDR2 YFSETQ. Trimming took 6 bases from V and 5 from J; bases not matched to a gene: 8. CDR3 in DNA: TGCGCCAGCAACCCGGGACAGGGGGCTTGGACTGAAGCTTTCTTT. Amino acids: CASNPGQGAWTEAFF.

This chain joins TRBV9 and TRBJ2-3; 7 positions agree with TRBD2. The V segment lost 1 base and the J segment 4 bases; nucleotides outside the gene matches: 6. Germline V gene sequence: CDR1 SGDLS, CDR2 YYNGEE. The CDR3 extends over 15 amino acids. The CDR3: CASSVTGGGSDTQYF. In nucleotides, the CDR3 is TGTGCCAGCAGCGTAACTGGCGGGGGTTCAGATACGCAGTATTTT. Variable domain in full (rest from reference TRBV9 and TRBJ2-3): DSGVTQTPKHLITATGQRVTLRCSPRSGDLSVYWYQQSLDQGLQFLIQYYNGEERAKGNILERFSAQQFPDLHSELNLSSLELGDSALYFCASSVTGGGSDTQYFGPGTRLTVL.

In this sample, this clonotype turned up a few times. The V and J genes are TRBV12-3 or TRBV12-4 and TRBJ1-2; the D gene is possibly TRBD1 (5 bases). V lost 6 bases and J 2 bases, leaving 13 bases between the germline ends. CDR3 length equals 14 residues. CDR3 coding DNA: TGTGCCAGCAGCTCTCCGGACACCAACTATGGCTACACCTTC. Protein: CASSSPDTNYGYTF.

This clonotype was counted a few times. The V and J genes are TRBV10-3 and TRBJ1-2; D is ambiguous. Per the germline V gene, CDR1 is ENHRY and CDR2 is SYGVKD. The CDR3 sequence is 14 residues long. The ends were cut back, 0 bases at V and 4 bases at J, with 9 bases in the middle. CDR3 in DNA: TGTGCCATCAGTGAGTCGGGTCGGACCTATGGCTACACCTTC. This sequence encodes CAISESGRTYGYTF.

In its sample, this clonotype was seen a few times. J is TRBJ1-5 and V is TRBV20-1; D is possibly TRBD1 (5 bases). Trimming left V 6 bases short and J 2 bases short, with 14 bases between. CDR1 is DFQATT and CDR2 is SNEGSKA in the germline V gene (reference sequence). The CDR3 extends over 14 amino acids. CDR3 coding DNA: TGCAGTGCCCCAATTTCCAGGGGCAATCAGCCCCAGCATTTT. Its protein is CSAPISRGNQPQHF.

The table lists this clonotype with a few counts. V usage is TRBV7-2 and J usage is TRBJ2-1, with 10 nucleotides matching TRBD2. The CDR3 runs to 16 residues. In germline, CDR1 is SGHTA, CDR2 FQGNSA. V lost 5 bases to trimming and J lost 3 bases; unmatched junction nucleotides: 7. Here the CDR3 reads CASSGSGGSYYNEQFF. The CDR3 DNA reads TGTGCCAGCAGCGGTAGCGGGGGGTCTTACTACAATGAGCAGTTCTTC.

The chain has TRBV4-3 and TRBJ1-6; no reliable D call. The V gene's germline CDR1 is LGHNA and CDR2 YSLEER. The CDR3 runs 13 residues. Trimming took 0 bases from V and 9 from J, leaving 6 bases between them. CDR3 DNA sequence: TGCGCCAGCAGCCAAGAGTGGTTTTCACCCCTCCACTTT. Translation gives CASSQEWFSPLHF.

Only a few counts were recorded for this clonotype. The rearrangement links TRBV29-1 to TRBJ1-5; tentatively, D is TRBD1 (5 bases). Germline loops: CDR1 SQVTM, CDR2 ANQGSEA. CDR3 length: 13 amino acids. This CDR3 is CSIKGTENQPQHF. CDR3 nucleotide sequence: TGCAGTATAAAAGGGACGGAAAATCAGCCCCAGCATTTT.

This clonotype was counted a few times. The rearrangement joins TRBV7-8 to TRBJ2-1; D is perhaps TRBD1 (5 bases). The V gene's germline CDR1 is SGHVS and CDR2 FQNEAQ. Between the trimmed V and J ends, which lost 1 base and 2 bases, there was a span of 12 bases. This CDR3 region has 16 residues. The CDR3, as DNA: TGTGCCAGCAGCTTAGGTTTTAGGGGTACCTACAATGAGCAGTTCTTC. It specifies CASSLGFRGTYNEQFF.

V and J are TRBV10-3 and TRBJ2-7, with 7 bases lining up with TRBD1. The V segment lost 2 bases and the J segment 6 bases; nucleotides outside the gene matches: 4. In germline, CDR1 is ENHRY, CDR2 SYGVKD. This CDR3 comprises 13 residues. This CDR3 is CAISEDRVGEQYF. CDR3 coding DNA: TGTGCCATCAGTGAGGACAGGGTGGGCGAGCAGTACTTC.

This CDR3 reads CSARGGKGNNQPQHF. Written as DNA, the CDR3 is TGCAGTGCCCGAGGTGGGAAGGGGAACAATCAGCCCCAGCATTTT. The chain couples TRBV20-1 to TRBJ1-5, with a possible D match to TRBD1 (5 bases). Germline V gene data show CDR1 as DFQATT and CDR2 as SNEGSKA (reference sequence). The CDR3 extends over 15 amino acids. V was pared by 6 bases and J by 3 bases, with 18 bases between.

The V gene is TRBV7-9, the J gene TRBJ1-1, with a tentative D call TRBD1 (5 bases). Germline CDR1 is SEHNR and CDR2 is FQNEAQ (reference sequence). There are 15 residues in the CDR3. V gave up 5 bases and J gave up 1 base, with 14 bases separating them. The CDR3 sequence is CASSPWTPGNTEAFF. The CDR3 bases are TGTGCCAGCAGCCCGTGGACACCGGGGAACACTGAAGCTTTCTTT.

The sample holds a few counts of this clonotype. The CDR3 protein is CSASGVEQGANQPQHF. CDR3 sequence (DNA): TGCAGTGCTTCCGGAGTGGAACAGGGGGCCAATCAGCCCCAGCATTTT. The chain carries TRBV20-1 and TRBJ1-5; the match to TRBD1 covers 9 bases. Germline assignment: CDR1 DFQATT and CDR2 SNEGSKA (reference sequence). The CDR3 is 16 residues long. V lost 5 bases and J lost 3; bases outside the gene matches: 11.

This clonotype has at least ten counts. The chain recombines TRBV11-2 with TRBJ2-5; 9 bases align to TRBD2. The CDR3 runs 19 residues. Trimming took 0 bases from V and 2 from J; bases not matched to a gene: 13. Germline V gives CDR1 SGHAT, CDR2 FQNNGV. The CDR3 region has the DNA TGTGCCAGCAGCTTAGATCATCCTAGCGGGGTATACGATCAAGAGACCCAGTACTTC. Residues: CASSLDHPSGVYDQETQYF.

The chain combines TRBV20-1 with TRBJ2-7; no reliable D call. Looked up from germline, CDR1 is DFQATT and CDR2 is SNEGSKA (reference sequence). CDR3 length: 15 amino acids. V lost 0 bases and J lost 0, with 12 bases in between. CDR3 in DNA: TGCAGTGCTAGAGATTGGCAGGCCCCCTCCTACGAGCAGTACTTC. Translation gives CSARDWQAPSYEQYF.